This passage covers 4 T cell receptor beta chains from one sample sequenced in a study of blood T cell repertoires in COVID-19. Profiling relied on immunoSEQ multiplex PCR, and the TCRdb table lists in-frame clones only, not all of them. The table lists 120,000 or so clones, about four fifths of them singletons. The sequenced material came from peripheral blood. These TCRs come from a man aged 55 to 70 with acute or convalescent COVID-19.

J is TRBJ1-4 and V is TRBV15; D perhaps matches TRBD1 (5 bases). CDR3 length: 14 residues. Germline V gene data show CDR1 as LNHNV and CDR2 as YYDKDF (reference sequence). V was pared by 5 bases and J by 3 bases, with 10 bases between. Here the CDR3 DNA reads TGTGCCACCAGCCCGGGGGGATCTAATGAAAAACTGTTTTTT. Its translation: CATSPGGSNEKLFF.

This chain joins TRBV7-3 and TRBJ2-3, with 10 nucleotides matching TRBD2. The V gene end was trimmed by 5 bases and the J gene end by 4 bases; junction bases not matched to a gene: 6. This CDR3 comprises 15 residues. Germline V lookup: CDR1 SGHTA, CDR2 FQGTGA. The DNA for the CDR3 is TGTGCCAGCAGCCCGGGACTAGCGCCGTCAGATACGCAGTATTTT. Its protein product is CASSPGLAPSDTQYF.

The V gene is TRBV7-9, the J gene TRBJ2-5; D not certain. The germline V and J ends were trimmed by 5 bases and 5 bases, with 6 bases remaining between them. In germline, CDR1 is SEHNR, CDR2 FQNEAQ (reference sequence). The CDR3 consists of 11 residues. The CDR3 spells CASSPAETQYF. In DNA, the CDR3 is TGTGCCAGCAGCCCCGCGGAGACCCAGTACTTC.

This chain links TRBV7-9 with TRBJ1-2; D gene ambiguous. Per the germline V gene, CDR1 is SEHNR and CDR2 is FQNEAQ (reference sequence). The CDR3 is 12 amino acids. V was cut by 4 bases and J by 8 bases, with 11 bases left in between. CDR3 region: CASSSLLRGYTF. CDR3 DNA sequence: TGTGCCAGCAGCTCCCTCCTTCGGGGCTACACCTTC.